This passage covers 20 T cell receptor beta chains from one sample sequenced in a study of identical twins. TCRdb itself ran the 5' RACE reads through MiXCR, one entry per CDR3 protein. The table shows hundreds of thousands of distinct CDR3 sequences, with under 8.5% occurring only once. Separately, the same data were catalogued under a study of yellow fever vaccine responses in identical twins.

The sample taken for sequencing was PBMCs. All receptors come from a young woman in good health.

This chain joins TRBV5-5 and TRBJ2-7, with D perhaps matching TRBD1 (6 bases). The length of the CDR3 is 15 residues. V lost 4 bases to trimming and J lost 3 bases, with 17 bases between them. Germline V lookup: CDR1 SGHKS, CDR2 YYEKEE (reference sequence). CDR3: CASSPRTAGDYEQYF. The CDR3 DNA reads TGTGCCAGCAGCCCCCGGACAGCCGGAGACTACGAGCAGTACTTC.

V usage is TRBV19 and J usage is TRBJ1-1; 7 positions match TRBD1. The CDR3 is 13 residues long. Trimming took 8 bases from V and 5 from J; bases not matched to a gene: 8. CDR1 and CDR2 (germline): LNHDA, SQIVND (reference sequence). CDR3 in amino acids: CASHRGGGTEAFF. The DNA of the CDR3 is TGTGCCAGTCACAGGGGCGGGGGTACTGAAGCTTTCTTT.

In this sample, this clonotype turned up many times. The V and J genes are TRBV29-1 and TRBJ1-5, with 7 bases lining up with TRBD1. The V segment lost 4 bases and the J segment 4 bases; nucleotides outside the gene matches: 4. Germline V gives CDR1 SQVTM, CDR2 ANQGSEA. The CDR3 is made up of 13 amino acids. The CDR3 loop is CSVAPGGNQPQHF. The CDR3 nucleotides read TGCAGCGTTGCCCCAGGGGGGAATCAGCCCCAGCATTTT.

The table lists this clonotype with a few counts. The chain is built from TRBV20-1 and TRBJ2-5; the match to TRBD1 covers 10 bases. The CDR3 is 14 amino acids. Germline V lookup: CDR1 DFQATT, CDR2 SNEGSKA (reference sequence). V gave up 6 bases and J gave up 4 bases; unmatched junction bases: 8. The CDR3, as DNA: TGCAGTGCGGAGAGACAGGGGGCAGGAGAGACCCAGTACTTC. Translation gives CSAERQGAGETQYF.

This clonotype occurred many times. J is TRBJ1-5 and V is TRBV12-3 or TRBV12-4, with 7 bases that match TRBD1. V lost 5 bases and J lost 10; bases outside the gene matches: 8. This CDR3 contains 13 residues. For the CDR3, the DNA is TGTGCCAGCAGTCGGACAGGTGGTTCACCCCAGCATTTT. Protein sequence: CASSRTGGSPQHF.

There are many counts of this clonotype. The chain links TRBV6-1 to TRBJ2-4; 7 nucleotides line up with TRBD2. CDR3 length: 14 residues. Germline CDR1 MNHNS, CDR2 SASEGT. Trimming took 6 bases from V and 0 from J; bases not matched to a gene: 2. CDR3 bases: TGTGCCAGCAGCGGGGGGTTAGCCAAAAACATTCAGTACTTC. Translation gives CASSGGLAKNIQYF.

This clonotype was seen repeatedly, ten times or more. J is TRBJ1-4 and V is TRBV11-3, with D tentatively TRBD1 (5 bases). Between the trimmed V and J ends, which lost 4 bases and 14 bases, there was a span of 26 bases. Germline V CDR1 and CDR2: SGHNT, YENEEA. The CDR3 runs 16 residues. The CDR3 region is CASSSLSPGGSVGLFF. The DNA of the CDR3 is TGTGCCAGCAGCTCATTAAGCCCGGGGGGGTCAGTGGGGCTGTTTTTT. The whole variable domain, filled in from reference TRBV11-3 and TRBJ1-4, reads EAGVVQSPRYKIIEKKQPVAFWCNPISGHNTLYWYLQNLGQGPELLIRYENEEAVDDSQLPKDRFSAERLKGVDSTLKIQPAELGDSAVYLCASSSLSPGGSVGLFFGSGTQLSVL.

This clonotype was counted at least ten times. The chain has TRBV7-2 and TRBJ1-2; no firm D call. The CDR3 loop spans 15 amino acids. V lost 5 bases and J 4 bases, leaving 17 bases between the germline ends. Per germline, CDR1 SGHTA and CDR2 FQGNSA. CDR3 in amino acids: CASSKAIGVGYGYTF. DNA for the CDR3: TGTGCCAGCAGCAAGGCTATCGGGGTTGGCTATGGCTACACCTTC.

The gene calls are TRBV7-9 and TRBJ2-7, with unresolved D. Germline V gene sequence: CDR1 SEHNR, CDR2 FQNEAQ (reference sequence). V lost 0 bases, J lost 5 bases, and 11 bases lay in between. This CDR3 comprises 14 residues. CDR3 bases: TGTGCCAGCAGCTTAGCGGCCAGAGGTCACGAGCAGTACGTC. Residues: CASSLAARGHEQYV.

The sample holds many counts of this clonotype. The J gene is TRBJ2-5, the V gene TRBV12-3 or TRBV12-4; the match to TRBD2 covers 14 bases. The junction had 10 bases not matched to a gene; V was cut back by 7 bases and J by 0 bases. This CDR3 region has 18 residues. CDR3 amino acids: CASTQGLAGVTYQETQYF. DNA of the CDR3: TGTGCCAGCACCCAGGGACTAGCGGGGGTCACGTACCAAGAGACCCAGTACTTC.

This clonotype has at least ten counts. CDR3 region: CASSPHGAGELFF. The CDR3, as DNA: TGTGCCAGCAGCCCCCATGGTGCCGGGGAGCTGTTTTTT. The V and J genes are TRBV12-3 or TRBV12-4 and TRBJ2-2; D not certain. V was shortened by 6 bases and J by 6 bases, with 11 bases between the two germline ends. The CDR3 extends over 13 amino acids.

This clonotype was counted a few times. The chain uses TRBV4-2 and TRBJ2-2; D assignment may be TRBD1 or TRBD2 (6 bases each). The CDR3 has 17 residues. Germline loops: CDR1 LGHNA, CDR2 YNFKEQ. V gave up 5 bases and J gave up 4 bases, with 20 bases separating them. Here the CDR3 reads CASSVRGSGATTGELFF. CDR3 coding DNA: TGTGCCAGCAGCGTGCGGGGATCGGGGGCCACCACCGGGGAGCTGTTTTTT.

V and J are TRBV29-1 and TRBJ2-1; D may be TRBD2 (5 bases). V was shortened by 0 bases and J by 0 bases, with 12 bases between the two germline ends. Per the germline V gene, CDR1 is SQVTM and CDR2 is ANQGSEA. The CDR3 length is 16 residues. DNA of the CDR3: TGCAGCGTTGAAGAGGCTATCGGGGTCTCCTACAATGAGCAGTTCTTC. It specifies CSVEEAIGVSYNEQFF.

This clonotype was picked up many times. The gene calls are TRBV10-3 and TRBJ1-2; D is ambiguous. This CDR3 is built from 14 residues. Germline values: CDR1 ENHRY, CDR2 SYGVKD. Trimming took off 4 bases at V and 3 bases at J, with 12 bases between the two ends. The CDR3 DNA is TGTGCCATCAGTGCCCAGGCCCTCCACTATGGCTACACCTTC. Translation gives CAISAQALHYGYTF.

This clonotype was seen ten or more times. The chain links TRBV3-1 to TRBJ2-7, with 14 bases fitting TRBD2. The J segment lost 4 bases and the V segment lost 3 bases, leaving 8 bases of the junction unmatched. This CDR3 spans 17 amino acids. Germline lookup yields CDR1 LGHDT and CDR2 YNNKEL (reference sequence). This chain's CDR3 is CASSQGTSGSFMYEQYF. CDR3 coding DNA: TGTGCCAGCAGCCAGGGGACTAGCGGGAGCTTTATGTACGAGCAGTACTTC.

This chain links TRBV29-1 with TRBJ2-7, with 9 nucleotides matching TRBD2. J lost 6 bases, V lost 5 bases, and 11 bases had no gene match. Germline V lookup: CDR1 SQVTM, CDR2 ANQGSEA. The CDR3 runs to 14 residues. The CDR3 DNA follows: TGCAGCGTTTCCGCGGGAGGGCCTATCTCCGAGCAGTACTTC. The encoded protein is CSVSAGGPISEQYF.

There are many counts of this clonotype. The chain joins TRBV12-3 or TRBV12-4 to TRBJ2-5, with D possibly TRBD2 on 5 matching bases. The V end was cut by 5 bases, the J end by 3 bases, with 16 bases between. This CDR3 comprises 15 residues. The CDR3 DNA reads as TGTGCCAGCAGTAAAAGTGAGGGCGAAAAAGAGACCCAGTACTTC. Amino acid sequence: CASSKSEGEKETQYF.

There are many counts of this clonotype. The chain recombines TRBV10-3 with TRBJ1-1, with D uncertain. The CDR3 runs to 11 residues. Germline V gene sequence: CDR1 ENHRY, CDR2 SYGVKD. V was clipped by 10 bases and J by 1 base, with 7 bases between them. CDR3: CATRRNTEAFF. The CDR3 region has the DNA TGTGCCACCCGGCGGAACACTGAAGCTTTCTTT.

This clonotype was detected a few times. The chain joins TRBV15 to TRBJ1-1, with 8 bases that match TRBD1. Germline CDR1 LNHNV, CDR2 YYDKDF (reference sequence). The CDR3 contains 13 residues. The V gene end was trimmed by 3 bases and the J gene end by 12 bases; junction bases not matched to a gene: 9. CDR3 coding DNA: TGTGCCACCAGCAGGGACCGACAGGGGAGGACTTTCTTT. This sequence encodes CATSRDRQGRTFF.

V and J are TRBV6-2 or TRBV6-3 and TRBJ2-3; D gene unclear. Trimming left V 6 bases short and J 3 bases short, with 10 bases between. CDR1 is MNHEY and CDR2 is SVGEGT in the germline V gene. There are 13 residues in the CDR3. CDR3 coding DNA: TGTGCCAGCAGGCAGTGGATTACAGATACGCAGTATTTT. As protein: CASRQWITDTQYF.